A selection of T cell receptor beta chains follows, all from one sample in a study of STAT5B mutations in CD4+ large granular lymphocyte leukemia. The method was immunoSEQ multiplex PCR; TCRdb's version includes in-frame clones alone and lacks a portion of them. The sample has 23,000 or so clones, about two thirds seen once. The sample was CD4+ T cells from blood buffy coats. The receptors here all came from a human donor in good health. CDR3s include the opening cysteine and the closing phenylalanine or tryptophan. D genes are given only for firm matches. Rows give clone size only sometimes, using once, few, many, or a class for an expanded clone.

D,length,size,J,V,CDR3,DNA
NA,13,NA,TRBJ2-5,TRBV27,CASSLGIGETQYF,TGTGCCAGCAGTTTAGGTATAGGAGAGACCCAGTACTTC
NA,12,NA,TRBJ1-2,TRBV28,CASRWGHYGYTF,TGTGCCAGCAGATGGGGACACTATGGCTACACCTTC
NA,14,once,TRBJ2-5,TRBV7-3,CASSLTFQGGTQYF,TGTGCCAGCAGCTTAACGTTTCAGGGTGGGACCCAGTACTTC
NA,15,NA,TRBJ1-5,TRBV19,CASSDLGGTNQPQHF,TGTGCCAGTAGTGACTTAGGGGGGACCAATCAGCCCCAGCATTTT
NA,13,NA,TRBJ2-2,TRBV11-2,CASSLSQAGELFF,TGTGCCAGCAGCTTAAGCCAGGCCGGGGAGCTGTTTTTT
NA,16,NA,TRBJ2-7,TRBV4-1,CASSQVGSGDPYEQYF,TGCGCCAGCAGCCAAGTTGGGTCAGGAGATCCGTACGAGCAGTACTTC
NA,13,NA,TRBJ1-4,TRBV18,CASSPGVGEKLFF,TGTGCCAGCTCACCAGGGGTAGGCGAAAAACTGTTTTTT
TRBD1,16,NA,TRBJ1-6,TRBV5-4,CASNPNPPGQGTPLHF,TGTGCCAGCAACCCTAACCCCCCGGGACAGGGTACACCCCTCCACTTT
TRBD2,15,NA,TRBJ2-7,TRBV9,CASSVGTSQGYEQYF,TGTGCCAGCAGCGTCGGGACTAGCCAGGGCTACGAGCAGTACTTC
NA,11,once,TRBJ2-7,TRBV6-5,CASKQSYEQYF,TGTGCCAGCAAACAATCCTACGAGCAGTACTTC
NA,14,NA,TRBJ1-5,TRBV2,CASSVEGRNQPQHF,TGTGCCAGCAGTGTGGAGGGGAGGAATCAGCCCCAGCATTTT
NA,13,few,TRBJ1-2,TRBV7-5,CARSDGGATGYTF,TGTGCCAGAAGCGACGGGGGGGCCACTGGCTACACCTTC
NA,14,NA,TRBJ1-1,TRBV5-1,CASNPQGLNTEAFF,TGCGCCAGCAACCCACAGGGTTTGAACACTGAAGCTTTCTTT
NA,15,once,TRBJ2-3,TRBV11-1,CASSQTAGYTDTQYF,TGTGCCAGCAGTCAAACGGCGGGGTACACAGATACGCAGTATTTT
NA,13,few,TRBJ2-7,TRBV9,CASSVGQGGEQYF,TGTGCCAGCAGCGTAGGGCAGGGGGGCGAGCAGTACTTC
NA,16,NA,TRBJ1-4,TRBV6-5,CASSYGPGAGKEKLFF,TGTGCCAGCAGTTACGGGCCGGGAGCAGGGAAGGAAAAACTGTTTTTT
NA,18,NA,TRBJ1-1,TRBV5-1,CASSLVYAGMGMNTEAFF,TGCGCCAGCAGCTTGGTATATGCAGGAATGGGAATGAACACTGAAGCTTTCTTT
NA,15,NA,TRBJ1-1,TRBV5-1,CASSLVGEMNTEAFF,TGCGCCAGCAGCTTGGTGGGGGAAATGAACACTGAAGCTTTCTTT
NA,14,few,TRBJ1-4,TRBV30,CAWSGLGTNEKLFF,TGTGCCTGGAGTGGGTTGGGAACTAATGAAAAACTGTTTTTT
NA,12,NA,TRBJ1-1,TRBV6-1,CASRRSYTEAFF,TGTGCCAGCCGCAGGTCCTACACTGAAGCTTTCTTT
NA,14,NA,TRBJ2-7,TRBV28,CASRPHSVNYEQYF,TGTGCCAGCAGGCCCCACAGCGTAAACTACGAGCAGTACTTC
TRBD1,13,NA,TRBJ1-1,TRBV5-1,CASSSTGGSGAFF,TGCGCCAGCAGCTCGACAGGGGGCTCGGGAGCTTTCTTT
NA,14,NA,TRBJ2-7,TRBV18,CASSPWNTPYEQYF,TGTGCCAGCTCACCCTGGAACACTCCCTACGAGCAGTACTTC
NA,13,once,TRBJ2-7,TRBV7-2,CASSLGPGDEQYF,TGTGCCAGCAGCTTAGGACCAGGGGACGAGCAGTACTTC
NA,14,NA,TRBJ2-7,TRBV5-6,CASSRRVPPYEQYF,TGTGCCAGCAGCCGCAGGGTCCCCCCCTACGAGCAGTACTTC
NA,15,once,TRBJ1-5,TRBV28,CASSFSGVGNQPQHF,TGTGCCAGCAGTTTTTCGGGGGTCGGCAATCAGCCCCAGCATTTT
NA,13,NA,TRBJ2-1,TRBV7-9,CASSLASYNEQFF,TGTGCCAGCAGCTTAGCTTCCTACAATGAGCAGTTCTTC
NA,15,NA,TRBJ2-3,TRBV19,CASRTTGISTDTQYF,TGTGCCAGTAGGACAACGGGCATCAGCACAGATACGCAGTATTTT
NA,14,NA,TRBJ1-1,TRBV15,CATSRDLADLEAFF,TGTGCCACCAGCAGAGATCTAGCAGACCTTGAAGCTTTCTTT
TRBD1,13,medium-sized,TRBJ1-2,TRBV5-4,CASRTGTDHGYTF,TGTGCCAGCAGAACCGGGACAGATCATGGCTACACCTTC
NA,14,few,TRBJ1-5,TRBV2,CASRQGPSNQPQHF,TGTGCCAGCAGGCAGGGGCCGAGCAATCAGCCCCAGCATTTT
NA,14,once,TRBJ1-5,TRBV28,CASREGPGNQPQHF,TGTGCCAGCAGGGAGGGGCCGGGCAATCAGCCCCAGCATTTT
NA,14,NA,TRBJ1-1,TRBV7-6,CASSLGGRGTEAFF,TGTGCCAGCAGCTTAGGGGGGAGGGGCACTGAAGCTTTCTTT
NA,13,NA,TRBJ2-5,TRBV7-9,CASRRTWTETQYF,TGTGCCAGCAGACGAACCTGGACGGAGACCCAGTACTTC
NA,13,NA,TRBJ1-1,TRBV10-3,CAISERKDSEAFF,TGTGCCATCAGTGAGCGGAAGGACTCTGAAGCTTTCTTT
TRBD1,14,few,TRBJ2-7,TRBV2,CASSALGQGYEQYF,TGTGCCAGCAGTGCCTTGGGACAGGGCTACGAGCAGTACTTC
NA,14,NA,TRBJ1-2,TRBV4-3,CASSQGLTGFGYTF,TGCGCCAGCAGCCAAGGCCTAACAGGATTTGGCTACACCTTC
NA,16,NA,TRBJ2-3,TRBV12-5,CASGEGAQGGADTQYF,TGTGCTAGTGGAGAGGGAGCTCAGGGGGGCGCAGATACGCAGTATTTT
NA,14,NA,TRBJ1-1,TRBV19,CASTVRVLNTEAFF,TGTGCCAGTACTGTCCGGGTTCTGAACACTGAAGCTTTCTTT
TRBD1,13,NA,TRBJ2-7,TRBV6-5,CASRDRASYEQYF,TGTGCCAGCAGGGACAGGGCTTCCTACGAGCAGTACTTC
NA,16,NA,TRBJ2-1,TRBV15,CATSLMGGAGYNEQFF,TGTGCCACCAGCCTCATGGGGGGGGCGGGATACAATGAGCAGTTCTTC
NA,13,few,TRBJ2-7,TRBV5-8,CASSLIREDEQYF,TGTGCCAGCAGCTTGATCAGGGAAGACGAGCAGTACTTC
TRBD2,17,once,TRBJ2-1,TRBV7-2,CASSGGVRREIHNEQFF,TGTGCCAGCAGCGGAGGCGTAAGGCGGGAGATTCACAATGAGCAGTTCTTC
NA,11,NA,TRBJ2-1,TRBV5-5,CASSLEVRQFF,TGTGCCAGCAGCTTGGAGGTTCGGCAGTTCTTC
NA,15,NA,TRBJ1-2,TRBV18,CASSETRGLNYGYTF,TGTGCCAGCTCCGAAACCCGGGGCCTTAACTATGGCTACACCTTC